The 5 T cell receptor beta chains given below trace back to one sample, sequenced in a study of CD8+ T cells in alopecia areata. The treatment: oral pan-JAK inhibitor, 5-10 mg twice daily. After isolation, RNA underwent reverse transcription to generate cDNA as the sequencing template. Produced via immunoSEQ multiplex PCR; TCRdb's table is partial and in-frame only. This sample yields approximately 170,000 clones, of which about three fifths are seen a single time; roughly 0.71% belongs to the top ten. The starting material was CD4+ T cells sorted from blood, obtained at week 4, from a patient treated with tofacitinib. These receptor sequences come from a human donor with alopecia areata.

V usage is TRBV5-1 and J usage is TRBJ2-3, with 8 bases fitting TRBD2. V gave up 5 bases and J gave up 2 bases; unmatched junction bases: 7. The CDR3 loop spans 15 amino acids. Germline CDR1 reads SGHRS; CDR2 reads YFSETQ. In DNA form, the CDR3 reads TGCGCCAGCAGTGCTAGCGGGCCCTACACAGATACGCAGTATTTT. Protein sequence: CASSASGPYTDTQYF.

V gene TRBV15 combines with J gene TRBJ1-2; D not resolved. Germline CDR1 is LNHNV and CDR2 is YYDKDF (reference sequence). With 1 base removed from V and 6 bases from J, the gap between germline ends came to 6 bases. This CDR3 has 12 amino acids. In DNA form, the CDR3 reads TGTGCCACCAGCAGAGCCTTCGATGGCTACACCTTC. This sequence encodes CATSRAFDGYTF.

This clone was found many times. This chain uses TRBV6-1 with TRBJ2-5, with TRBD2 identical over 10 bases. J gave up 8 bases and V 6 bases, and 9 bases lay outside the gene matches. The CDR3 consists of 14 residues. CDR1 is MNHNS, CDR2 SASEGT, per germline. The CDR3 protein is CASRMVLAGGTQYF. CDR3 nucleotides: TGTGCCAGCAGGATGGTATTAGCGGGAGGAACCCAGTACTTC.

The genes are TRBV5-1 and TRBJ2-2; TRBD2 agrees at 14 bases. J lost 3 bases, V lost 5 bases, and 9 bases had no gene match. In germline, CDR1 is SGHRS, CDR2 YFSETQ. The CDR3 spans 18 residues. The CDR3 loop reads CASRHRLAGGTDTGELFF. The CDR3 DNA sequence: TGCGCCAGCAGACATCGACTAGCGGGAGGGACGGACACCGGGGAGCTGTTTTTT.

V gene TRBV11-3 combines with J gene TRBJ2-7; TRBD1 might be the D (6 bases). Per the germline V gene, CDR1 is SGHNT and CDR2 is YENEEA. The germline V and J ends were trimmed by 1 base and 3 bases, with 7 bases remaining between them. The CDR3 consists of 13 residues. The CDR3 protein is CASSLGQDYEQYF. CDR3 coding DNA: TGTGCCAGCAGCTTAGGACAGGACTACGAGCAGTACTTC. Looking up the rest from reference TRBV11-3 and TRBJ2-7 gives the full variable domain: EAGVVQSPRYKIIEKKQPVAFWCNPISGHNTLYWYLQNLGQGPELLIRYENEEAVDDSQLPKDRFSAERLKGVDSTLKIQPAELGDSAVYLCASSLGQDYEQYFGPGTRLTVT.